The rows below give T cell receptor beta chains drawn from one sample of a study of cytomegalovirus exposure and HLA in healthy donors. Measured with immunoSEQ multiplex PCR; TCRdb has only the in-frame clones, and not every one. The sample yields 95,000 to 130,000 clones, roughly four fifths seen once. Material for sequencing was PBMCs. The receptors were sampled from a woman aged 18-29 years in good health and CMV-seronegative. Both conserved end residues are part of each CDR3. The D gene is left open where the match is weak. The size field is filled for only some rows; it gives once, few, many or a size class.

D	size	V	J	DNA	CDR3
TRBD1	NA	TRBV7-9	TRBJ2-1	TGTGCCAGCAGCTTAGAACAGGGGGCCTACAATGAGCAGTTCTTC	CASSLEQGAYNEQFF
TRBD1	few	TRBV4-1	TRBJ1-1	TGCGCCAGCAGGTTGGGACAGAAGAACACTGAAGCTTTCTTT	CASRLGQKNTEAFF
TRBD1	NA	TRBV4-1	TRBJ2-3	TGCGCCAGCAGCCAGGACAGGGCCTCAGATACGCAGTATTTT	CASSQDRASDTQYF
NA	NA	TRBV28	TRBJ1-1	TGTGCCAGCAGTTCTACAGGGTGGGGCACTGAAGCTTTCTTT	CASSSTGWGTEAFF
TRBD1	NA	TRBV29-1	TRBJ2-3	TGCAGCGTCTTATTCACAGGGGAGAGCACAGATACGCAGTATTTT	CSVLFTGESTDTQYF
NA	NA	TRBV7-6	TRBJ1-5	TGTGCCAGCAGCCTCATTAGGGAGGGACAGCCCCAGCATTTT	CASSLIREGQPQHF
NA	NA	TRBV29-1	TRBJ1-2	TGCAGCGTTGAAGGACATGACAGGACGGAGGACGGCTACACCTTC	CSVEGHDRTEDGYTF
NA	NA	TRBV27	TRBJ1-1	TGTGCCAGCGGCCAGGGGACCCTGAACACTGAAGCTTTCTTT	CASGQGTLNTEAFF
TRBD1	few	TRBV5-1	TRBJ2-3	TGCGCCAGCAGCTTCCGGGACAGCTTCACAGATACGCAGTATTTT	CASSFRDSFTDTQYF
TRBD1	NA	TRBV29-1	TRBJ1-1	TGCAGCGTGAGACAGGGGGCCGTTGGGGTCACTGAAGCTTTCTTT	CSVRQGAVGVTEAFF
NA	NA	TRBV28	TRBJ1-1	TGTGCCAGCAGTACTCGACGGGTGAACACTGAAGCTTTCTTT	CASSTRRVNTEAFF
NA	NA	TRBV15	TRBJ2-3	TGTGCCACCAGCATACCCAGGGGAACAGATACGCAGTATTTT	CATSIPRGTDTQYF
NA	NA	TRBV4-1	TRBJ2-1	TGCGCCAGCAGCCAAGATTGGGCGACAAATGAGCAGTTCTTC	CASSQDWATNEQFF
TRBD1	NA	TRBV13	TRBJ1-1	TGTGCCAGCAGCTTAGGAGGTCTCTGGGGCAGGGGGCGGAATGAGGCTTTCTTT	CASSLGGLWGRGRNEAFF
TRBD1	NA	TRBV2	TRBJ1-1	TGTGCCAGCAGTGGGGACAGGGGGTTCGAAGCTTTCTTT	CASSGDRGFEAFF
TRBD2	NA	TRBV2	TRBJ2-2	TGTGCCAGCAGTGGACTAGCGGGGGTTACATTCGGGGAGCTGTTTTTT	CASSGLAGVTFGELFF
TRBD1	NA	TRBV28	TRBJ1-5	TGTGCCAGCAGTTCCCTGGGACAGACGAGGCCCCAGCATTTT	CASSSLGQTRPQHF